What follows is one T cell receptor (beta chain) and its context. Patients of the Seattle cohort, enrolled during active infection, were followed longitudinally. These data are taken from a study of blood T cell repertoires in COVID-19. On the study more broadly: Acute-phase and convalescent COVID-19 samples originated in the United States, Italy and Spain. Nucleic acid was either cDNA or gDNA, and it came from T cells, B-cell-depleted T cells, or PBMCs.

This CDR3 spans 15 amino acids. After removal of 1 base from V and 7 bases from J, the junction contained 1 base not matched to a gene. Germline-derived CDR1 and CDR2 are SGHTA and FQGNSA. In the original workflow: Estimates of nucleated cell counts were drawn from the amplification of reference gene primers. Sequencing was performed with immunoSEQ multiplex PCR; in TCRdb, only in-frame clones are kept and a portion is missing. Clone size and the V and J calls come from that table; the DNA yielded D and trimming. Of 250,000 to 300,000 clones in the sample, around 92% were seen once. The rearrangement joins TRBV7-2 to TRBJ2-4; 13 bases agree with TRBD2. The sequencing sample was made of peripheral blood. The TCR originated in a woman younger than 45 with COVID-19, enrolled during active disease. The CDR3 spells CASSLGGLAGNIQYF. The CDR3, as DNA: TGTGCCAGCAGCTTAGGGGGACTAGCGGGGAACATTCAGTACTTC.